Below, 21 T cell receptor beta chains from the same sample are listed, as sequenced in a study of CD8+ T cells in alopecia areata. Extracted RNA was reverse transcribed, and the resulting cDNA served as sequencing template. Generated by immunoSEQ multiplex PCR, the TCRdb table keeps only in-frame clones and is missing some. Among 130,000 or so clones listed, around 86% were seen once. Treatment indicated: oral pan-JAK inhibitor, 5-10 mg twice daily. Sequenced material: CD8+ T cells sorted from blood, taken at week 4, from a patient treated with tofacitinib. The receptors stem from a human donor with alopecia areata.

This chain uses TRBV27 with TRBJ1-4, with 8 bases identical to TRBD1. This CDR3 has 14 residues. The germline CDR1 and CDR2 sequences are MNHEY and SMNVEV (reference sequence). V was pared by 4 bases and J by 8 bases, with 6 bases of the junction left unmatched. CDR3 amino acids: CASSSPGQAEKLFF. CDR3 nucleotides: TGTGCCAGCAGTTCCCCGGGACAGGCAGAAAAACTGTTTTTT.

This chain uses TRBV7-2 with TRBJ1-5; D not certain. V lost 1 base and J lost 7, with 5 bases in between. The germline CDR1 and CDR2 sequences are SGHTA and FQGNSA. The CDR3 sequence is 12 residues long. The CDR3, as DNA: TGTGCCAGCAGCTTAGGCCGCCAGCCCCAGCATTTT. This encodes CASSLGRQPQHF.

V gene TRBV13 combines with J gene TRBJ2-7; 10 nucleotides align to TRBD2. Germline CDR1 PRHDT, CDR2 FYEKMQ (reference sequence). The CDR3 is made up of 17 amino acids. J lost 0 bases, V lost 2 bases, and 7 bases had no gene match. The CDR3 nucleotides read TGTGCCAGCAGCTTACGGGAGTCTAGCGGGAGCTCCTACGAGCAGTACTTC. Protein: CASSLRESSGSSYEQYF.

The DNA for the CDR3 is TGTGCCAGCATCACCTGGGGTACAGATACGCAGTATTTT. Translated: CASITWGTDTQYF. The V call is TRBV11-1, the J call TRBJ2-3; no reliable D call. V lost 7 bases and J 3 bases, leaving 11 bases between the germline ends. Germline lookup yields CDR1 SGHAT and CDR2 FQDESV (reference sequence). The CDR3 extends over 13 amino acids.

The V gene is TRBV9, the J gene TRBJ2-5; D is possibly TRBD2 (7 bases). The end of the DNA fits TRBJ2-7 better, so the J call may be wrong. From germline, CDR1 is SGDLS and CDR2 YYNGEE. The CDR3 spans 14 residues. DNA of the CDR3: TGTGCCAGCAGCGTAGGTGGGGGGGCCAACGAGCAGTACTTC. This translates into CASSVGGGANEQYF.

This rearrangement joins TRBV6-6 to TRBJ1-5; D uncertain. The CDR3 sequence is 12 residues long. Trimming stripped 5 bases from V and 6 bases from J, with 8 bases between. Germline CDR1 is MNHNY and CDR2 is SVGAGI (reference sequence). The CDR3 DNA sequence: TGTGCCAGCAGTATAGAGGCTCAGCCCCAGCATTTT. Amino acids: CASSIEAQPQHF.

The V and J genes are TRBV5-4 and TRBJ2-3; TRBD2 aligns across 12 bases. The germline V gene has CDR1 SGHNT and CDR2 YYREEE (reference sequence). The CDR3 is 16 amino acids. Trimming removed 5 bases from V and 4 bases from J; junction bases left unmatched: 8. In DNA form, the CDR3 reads TGTGCCAGCAGGGCCCCTAGCGGGGGGGCCGCAGATACGCAGTATTTT. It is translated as CASRAPSGGAADTQYF. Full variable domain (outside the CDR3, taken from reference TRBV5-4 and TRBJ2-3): ETGVTQSPTHLIKTRGQQVTLRCSSQSGHNTVSWYQQALGQGPQFIFQYYREEENGRGNFPPRFSGLQFPNYSSELNVNALELDDSALYLCASRAPSGGAADTQYFGPGTRLTVL.

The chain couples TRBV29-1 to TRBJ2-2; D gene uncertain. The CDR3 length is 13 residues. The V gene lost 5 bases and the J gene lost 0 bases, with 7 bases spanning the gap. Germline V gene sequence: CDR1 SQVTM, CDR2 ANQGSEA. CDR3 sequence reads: CSVLLTNTGELFF. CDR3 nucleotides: TGCAGCGTTCTCTTAACGAACACCGGGGAGCTGTTTTTT.

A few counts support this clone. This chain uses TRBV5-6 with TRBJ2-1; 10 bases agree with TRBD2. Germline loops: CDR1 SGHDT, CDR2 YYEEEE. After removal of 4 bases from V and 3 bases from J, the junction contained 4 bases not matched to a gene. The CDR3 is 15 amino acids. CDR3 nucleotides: TGTGCCAGCAGCGACGGACTAGCGGACTACAATGAGCAGTTCTTC. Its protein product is CASSDGLADYNEQFF.

CDR3 bases: TGTGCCAGCAGCTTAGATTCCCAAGATACGCAGTATTTT. It encodes CASSLDSQDTQYF. V gene TRBV7-9 combines with J gene TRBJ2-3; D is undetermined. The CDR3 is 13 amino acids. CDR1 and CDR2 from the germline V gene are SEHNR and FQNEAQ (reference sequence). V was trimmed by 1 base and J by 5 bases, leaving 7 bases between them.

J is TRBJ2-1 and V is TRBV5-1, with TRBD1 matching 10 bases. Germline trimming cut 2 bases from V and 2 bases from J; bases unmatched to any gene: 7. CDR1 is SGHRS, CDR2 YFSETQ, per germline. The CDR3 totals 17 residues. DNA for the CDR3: TGCGCCAGCAGCTTCATGAGGACAGGGGGTGCCTACAATGAGCAGTTCTTC. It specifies CASSFMRTGGAYNEQFF.

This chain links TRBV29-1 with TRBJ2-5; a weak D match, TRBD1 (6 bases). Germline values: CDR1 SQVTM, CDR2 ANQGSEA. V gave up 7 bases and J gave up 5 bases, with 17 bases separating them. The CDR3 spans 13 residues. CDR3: CSAGDTLSETQYF. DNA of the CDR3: TGCAGCGCCGGGGACACCCTTTCGGAGACCCAGTACTTC.

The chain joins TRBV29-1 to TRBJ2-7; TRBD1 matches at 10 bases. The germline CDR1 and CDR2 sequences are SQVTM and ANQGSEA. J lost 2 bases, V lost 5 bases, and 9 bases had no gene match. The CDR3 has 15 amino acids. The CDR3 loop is CSVTGGQGIAYEQYF. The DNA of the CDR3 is TGCAGCGTTACAGGGGGACAGGGGATCGCCTACGAGCAGTACTTC.

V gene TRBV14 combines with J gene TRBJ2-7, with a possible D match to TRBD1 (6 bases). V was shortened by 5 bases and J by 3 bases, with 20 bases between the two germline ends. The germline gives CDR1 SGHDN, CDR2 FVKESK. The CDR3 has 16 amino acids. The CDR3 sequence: CASSADSLGGHYEQYF. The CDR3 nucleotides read TGTGCCAGCAGCGCCGATTCACTAGGGGGACACTACGAGCAGTACTTC. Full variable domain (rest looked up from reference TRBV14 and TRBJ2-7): EAGVTQFPSHSVIEKGQTVTLRCDPISGHDNLYWYRRVMGKEIKFLLHFVKESKQDESGMPNNRFLAERTGGTYSTLKVQPAELEDSGVYFCASSADSLGGHYEQYFGPGTRLTVT.

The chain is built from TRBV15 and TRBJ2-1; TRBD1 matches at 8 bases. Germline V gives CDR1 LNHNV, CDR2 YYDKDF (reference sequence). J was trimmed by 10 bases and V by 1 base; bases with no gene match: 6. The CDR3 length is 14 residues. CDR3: CATSRAGDRWEQFF. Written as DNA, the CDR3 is TGTGCCACCAGCAGAGCCGGGGACAGGTGGGAGCAGTTCTTC.

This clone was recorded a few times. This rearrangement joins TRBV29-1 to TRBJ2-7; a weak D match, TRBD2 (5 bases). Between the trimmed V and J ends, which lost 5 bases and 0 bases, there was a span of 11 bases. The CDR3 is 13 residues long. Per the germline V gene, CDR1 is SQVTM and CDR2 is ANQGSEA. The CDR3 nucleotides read TGCAGCGTTTATGGACTGCACTCCTACGAGCAGTACTTC. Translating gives CSVYGLHSYEQYF.

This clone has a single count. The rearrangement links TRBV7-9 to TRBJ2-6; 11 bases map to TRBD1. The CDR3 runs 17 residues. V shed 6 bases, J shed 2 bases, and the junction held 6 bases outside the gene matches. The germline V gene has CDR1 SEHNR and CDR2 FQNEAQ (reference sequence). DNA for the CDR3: TGTGCCAGCAGTTCTCCGGGACAGGGGGCTGGGGCCAACGTCCTGACTTTC. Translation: CASSSPGQGAGANVLTF.

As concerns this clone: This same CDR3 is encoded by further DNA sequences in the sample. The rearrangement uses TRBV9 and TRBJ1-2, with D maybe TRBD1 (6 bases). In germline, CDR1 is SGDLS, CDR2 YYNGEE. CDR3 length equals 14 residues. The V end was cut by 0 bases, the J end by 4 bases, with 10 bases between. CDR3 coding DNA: TGTGCCAGCAGCGTAGTGGGGGGCAGCTATGGCTACACCTTC. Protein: CASSVVGGSYGYTF.

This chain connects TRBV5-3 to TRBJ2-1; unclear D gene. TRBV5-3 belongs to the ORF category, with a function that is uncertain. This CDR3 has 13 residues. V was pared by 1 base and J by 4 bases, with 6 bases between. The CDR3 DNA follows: TGTGCCAGAAGCTTGTTGGCGTACAATGAGCAGTTCTTC. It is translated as CARSLLAYNEQFF.

The CDR3 DNA reads as TGCGCCAGCAGCCAAGACGAGGGGTTATATAGCAATCAGCCCCAGCATTTT. As protein: CASSQDEGLYSNQPQHF. This sequence joins TRBV4-1 and TRBJ1-5; possibly TRBD1 for D (5 bases). Trimming cost V 0 bases and J 0 bases, with 12 bases left between them. CDR3 size: 17 residues. CDR1 is MGHRA, CDR2 YSYEKL, per germline.

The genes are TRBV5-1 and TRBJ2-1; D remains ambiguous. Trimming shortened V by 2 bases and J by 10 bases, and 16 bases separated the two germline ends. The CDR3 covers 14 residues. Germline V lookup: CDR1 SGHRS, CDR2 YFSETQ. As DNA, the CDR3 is TGCGCCAGCAGCTTTTCGACGCCGCAGGACGAGCAGTTCTTC. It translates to CASSFSTPQDEQFF.